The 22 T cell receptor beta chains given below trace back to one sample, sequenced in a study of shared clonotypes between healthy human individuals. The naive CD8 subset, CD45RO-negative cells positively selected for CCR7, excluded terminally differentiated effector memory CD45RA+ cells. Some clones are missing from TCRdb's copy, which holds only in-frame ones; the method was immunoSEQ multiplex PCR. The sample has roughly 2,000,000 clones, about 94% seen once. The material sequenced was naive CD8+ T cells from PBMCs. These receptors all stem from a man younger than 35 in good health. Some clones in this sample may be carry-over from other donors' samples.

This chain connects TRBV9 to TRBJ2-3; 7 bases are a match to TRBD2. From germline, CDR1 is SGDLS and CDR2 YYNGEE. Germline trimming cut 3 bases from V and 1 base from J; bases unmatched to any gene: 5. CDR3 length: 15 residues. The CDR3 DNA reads TGTGCCAGCAGCGGCCGGGAGGCGGGCACAGATACGCAGTATTTT. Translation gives CASSGREAGTDTQYF.

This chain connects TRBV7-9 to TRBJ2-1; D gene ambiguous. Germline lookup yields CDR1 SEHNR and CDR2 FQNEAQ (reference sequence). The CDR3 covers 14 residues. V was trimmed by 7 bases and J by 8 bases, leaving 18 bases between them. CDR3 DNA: TGTGCCAGCAACCCCCTCGGGTGGGTGTATGAGCAGTTCTTC. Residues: CASNPLGWVYEQFF.

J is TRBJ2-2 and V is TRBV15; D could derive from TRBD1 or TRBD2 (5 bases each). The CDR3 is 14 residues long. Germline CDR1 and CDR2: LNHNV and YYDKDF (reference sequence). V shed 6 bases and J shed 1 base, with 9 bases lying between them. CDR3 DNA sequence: TGTGCCACCAGAGGGACGGAGAACACCGGGGAGCTGTTTTTT. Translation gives CATRGTENTGELFF.

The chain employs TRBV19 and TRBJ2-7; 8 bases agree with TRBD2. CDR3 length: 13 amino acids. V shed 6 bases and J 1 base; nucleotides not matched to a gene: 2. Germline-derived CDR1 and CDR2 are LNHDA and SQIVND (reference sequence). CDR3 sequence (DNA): TGTGCCAGTAGGACTAGCGCTTCCTACGAGCAGTACTTC. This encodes CASRTSASYEQYF.

In DNA form, the CDR3 reads TGTGCCAGCAGCTTAGCTACGGGGCTAGCCAAAAACATTCAGTACTTC. Residues: CASSLATGLAKNIQYF. This chain uses TRBV7-9 with TRBJ2-4; D is perhaps TRBD1 or TRBD2 (5 bases each). Germline values: CDR1 SEHNR, CDR2 FQNEAQ (reference sequence). This CDR3 is 16 amino acids long. V was cut by 0 bases and J by 0 bases, with 9 bases left in between.

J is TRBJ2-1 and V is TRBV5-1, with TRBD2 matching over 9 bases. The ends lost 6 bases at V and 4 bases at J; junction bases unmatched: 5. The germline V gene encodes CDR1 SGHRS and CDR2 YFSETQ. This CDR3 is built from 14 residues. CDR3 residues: CASNGGREYNEQFF. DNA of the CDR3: TGCGCCAGCAACGGCGGGAGGGAATACAATGAGCAGTTCTTC.

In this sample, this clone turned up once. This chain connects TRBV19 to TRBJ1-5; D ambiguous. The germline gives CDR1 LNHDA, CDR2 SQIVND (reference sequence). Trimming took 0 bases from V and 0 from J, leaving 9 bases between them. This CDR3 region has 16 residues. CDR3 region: CASSIELGYSNQPQHF. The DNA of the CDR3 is TGTGCCAGTAGTATAGAGCTAGGATATAGCAATCAGCCCCAGCATTTT.

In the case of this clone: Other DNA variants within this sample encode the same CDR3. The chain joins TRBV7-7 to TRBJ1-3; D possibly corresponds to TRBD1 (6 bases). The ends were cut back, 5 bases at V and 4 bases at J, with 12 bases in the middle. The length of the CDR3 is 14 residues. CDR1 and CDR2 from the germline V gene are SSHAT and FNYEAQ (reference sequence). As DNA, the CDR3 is TGTGCCAGCAGCCCTGACAGGAGCGGAAACACCATATATTTT. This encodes CASSPDRSGNTIYF.

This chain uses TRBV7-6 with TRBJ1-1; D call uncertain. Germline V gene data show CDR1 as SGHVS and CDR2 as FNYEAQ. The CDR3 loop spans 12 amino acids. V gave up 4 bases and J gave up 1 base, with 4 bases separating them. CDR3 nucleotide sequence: TGTGCCAGCAGCTCCCAGAACACTGAAGCTTTCTTT. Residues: CASSSQNTEAFF. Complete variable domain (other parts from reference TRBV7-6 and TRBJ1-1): GAGVSQSPRYKVTKRGQDVALRCDPISGHVSLYWYRQALGQGPEFLTYFNYEAQQDKSGLPNDRFSAERPEGSISTLTIQRTEQRDSAMYRCASSSQNTEAFFGQGTRLTVV.

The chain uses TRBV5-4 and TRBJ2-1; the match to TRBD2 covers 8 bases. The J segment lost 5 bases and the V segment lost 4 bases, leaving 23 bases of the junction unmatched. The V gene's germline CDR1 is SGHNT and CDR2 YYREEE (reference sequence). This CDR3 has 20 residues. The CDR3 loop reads CASSPGLVHASGGPHNEQFF. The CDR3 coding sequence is TGTGCCAGCAGCCCTGGTTTAGTCCATGCCTCGGGAGGGCCTCACAATGAGCAGTTCTTC.

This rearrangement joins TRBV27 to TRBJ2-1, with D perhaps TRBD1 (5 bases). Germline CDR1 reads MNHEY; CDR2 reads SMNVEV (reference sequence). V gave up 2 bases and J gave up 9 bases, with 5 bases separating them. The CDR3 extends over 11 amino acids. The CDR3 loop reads CASSLGAEQFF. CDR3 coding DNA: TGTGCCAGCAGTTTAGGGGCTGAGCAGTTCTTC.

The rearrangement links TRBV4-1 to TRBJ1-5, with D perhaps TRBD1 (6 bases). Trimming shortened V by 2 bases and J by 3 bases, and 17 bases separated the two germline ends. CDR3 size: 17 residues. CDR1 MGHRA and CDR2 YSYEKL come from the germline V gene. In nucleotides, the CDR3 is TGCGCCAGCAGCCAATCCGGAGGGGGAATGGACAATCAGCCCCAGCATTTT. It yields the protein CASSQSGGGMDNQPQHF.

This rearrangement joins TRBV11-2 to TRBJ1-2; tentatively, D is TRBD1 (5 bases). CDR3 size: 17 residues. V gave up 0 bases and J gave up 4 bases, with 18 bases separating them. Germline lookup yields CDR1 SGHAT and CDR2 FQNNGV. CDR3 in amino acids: CASSLERGLGNTYGYTF. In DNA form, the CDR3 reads TGTGCCAGCAGCTTAGAACGGGGACTGGGTAATACCTATGGCTACACCTTC.

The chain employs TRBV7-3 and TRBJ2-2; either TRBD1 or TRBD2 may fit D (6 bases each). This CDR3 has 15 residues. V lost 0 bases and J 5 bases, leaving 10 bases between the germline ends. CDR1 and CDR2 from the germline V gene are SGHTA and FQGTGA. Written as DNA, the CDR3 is TGTGCCAGCAGCTTAACGGGGGGCTCAACCGGGGAGCTGTTTTTT. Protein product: CASSLTGGSTGELFF. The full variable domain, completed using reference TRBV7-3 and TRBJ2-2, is GAGVSQTPSNKVTEKGKYVELRCDPISGHTALYWYRQSLGQGPEFLIYFQGTGAADDSGLPNDRFFAVRPEGSVSTLKIQRTERGDSAVYLCASSLTGGSTGELFFGEGSRLTVL.

The CDR3 DNA sequence: TGTGCCAGCAGGGCCCCAGGGTTCCGGACTGAAGCTTTCTTT. It specifies CASRAPGFRTEAFF. The rearrangement joins TRBV2 to TRBJ1-1; maybe TRBD1 (5 bases). Germline CDR1 is SNHLY and CDR2 is FYNNEI. V was pared by 6 bases and J by 5 bases, with 16 bases between. The CDR3 covers 14 residues.

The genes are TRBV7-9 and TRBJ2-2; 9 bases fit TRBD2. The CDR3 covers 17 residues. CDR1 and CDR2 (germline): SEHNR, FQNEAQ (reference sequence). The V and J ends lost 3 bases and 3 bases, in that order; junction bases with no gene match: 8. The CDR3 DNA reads TGTGCCAGCAGCTTGCCGCTTAGCGGGGGCGACACCGGGGAGCTGTTTTTT. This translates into CASSLPLSGGDTGELFF.

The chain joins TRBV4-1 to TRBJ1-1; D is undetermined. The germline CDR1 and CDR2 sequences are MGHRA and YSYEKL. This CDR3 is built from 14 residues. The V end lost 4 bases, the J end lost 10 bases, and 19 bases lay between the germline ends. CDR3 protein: CASSPDLVSWVAFF. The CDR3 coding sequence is TGCGCCAGCAGCCCGGACCTGGTAAGCTGGGTAGCTTTCTTT.

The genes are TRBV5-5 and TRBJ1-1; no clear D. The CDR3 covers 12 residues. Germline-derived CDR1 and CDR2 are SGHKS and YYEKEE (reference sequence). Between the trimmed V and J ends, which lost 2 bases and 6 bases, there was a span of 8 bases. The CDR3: CASSFVRAEAFF. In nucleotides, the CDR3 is TGTGCCAGCAGCTTTGTAAGGGCTGAAGCTTTCTTT.

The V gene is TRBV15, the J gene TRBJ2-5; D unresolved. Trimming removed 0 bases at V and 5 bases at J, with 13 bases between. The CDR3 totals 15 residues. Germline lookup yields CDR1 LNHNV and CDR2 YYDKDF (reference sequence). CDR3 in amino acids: CATSREGRQAETQYF. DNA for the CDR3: TGTGCCACCAGCAGAGAGGGCCGGCAAGCGGAGACCCAGTACTTC.

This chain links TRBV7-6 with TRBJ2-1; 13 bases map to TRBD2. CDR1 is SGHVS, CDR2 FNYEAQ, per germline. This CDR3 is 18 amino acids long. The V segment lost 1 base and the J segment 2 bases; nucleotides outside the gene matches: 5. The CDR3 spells CASSLGGLAGVAYNEQFF. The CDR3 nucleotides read TGTGCCAGCAGCTTAGGTGGACTAGCGGGAGTTGCCTACAATGAGCAGTTCTTC.

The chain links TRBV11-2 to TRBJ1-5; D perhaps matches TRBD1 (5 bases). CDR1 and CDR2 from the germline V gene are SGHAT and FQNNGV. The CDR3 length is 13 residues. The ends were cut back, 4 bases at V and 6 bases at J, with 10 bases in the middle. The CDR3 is CASSSDTGQPQHF. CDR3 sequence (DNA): TGTGCCAGCAGCTCGGACACGGGTCAGCCCCAGCATTTT. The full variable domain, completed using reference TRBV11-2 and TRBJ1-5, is EAGVAQSPRYKIIEKRQSVAFWCNPISGHATLYWYQQILGQGPKLLIQFQNNGVVDDSQLPKDRFSAERLKGVDSTLKIQPAKLEDSAVYLCASSSDTGQPQHFGDGTRLSIL.

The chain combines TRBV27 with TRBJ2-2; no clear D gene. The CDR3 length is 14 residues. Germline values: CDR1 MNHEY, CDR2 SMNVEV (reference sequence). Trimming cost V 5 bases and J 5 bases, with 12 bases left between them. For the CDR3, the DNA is TGTGCCAGCAGTGCCGATTGGGGAACCGGGGAGCTGTTTTTT. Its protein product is CASSADWGTGELFF.